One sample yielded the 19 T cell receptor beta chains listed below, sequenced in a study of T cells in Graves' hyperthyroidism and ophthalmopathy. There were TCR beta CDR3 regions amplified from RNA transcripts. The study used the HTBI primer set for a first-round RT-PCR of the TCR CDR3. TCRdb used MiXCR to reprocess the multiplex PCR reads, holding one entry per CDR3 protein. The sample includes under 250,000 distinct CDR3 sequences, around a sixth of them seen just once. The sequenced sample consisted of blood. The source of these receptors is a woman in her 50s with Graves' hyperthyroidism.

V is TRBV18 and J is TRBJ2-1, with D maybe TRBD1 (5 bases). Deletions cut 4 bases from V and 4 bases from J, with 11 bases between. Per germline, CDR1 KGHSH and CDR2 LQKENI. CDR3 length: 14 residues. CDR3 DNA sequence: TGTGCCAGCTCACTGGAAACAGGTTACAATGAGCAGTTCTTC. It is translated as CASSLETGYNEQFF.

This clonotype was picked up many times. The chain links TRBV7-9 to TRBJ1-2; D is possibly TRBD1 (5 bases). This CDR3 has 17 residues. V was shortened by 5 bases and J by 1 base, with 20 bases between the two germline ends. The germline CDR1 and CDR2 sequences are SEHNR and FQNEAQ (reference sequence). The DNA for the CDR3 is TGTGCCAGCAGCATCTCTATGTCGGCAGGGTTTAACTATGGCTACACCTTC. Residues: CASSISMSAGFNYGYTF.

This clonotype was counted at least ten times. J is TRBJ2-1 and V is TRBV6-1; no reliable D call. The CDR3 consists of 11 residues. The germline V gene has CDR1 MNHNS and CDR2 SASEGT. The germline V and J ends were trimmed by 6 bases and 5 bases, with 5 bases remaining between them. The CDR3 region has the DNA TGTGCCAGCAGAAGAAACAATGAGCAGTTCTTC. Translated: CASRRNNEQFF.

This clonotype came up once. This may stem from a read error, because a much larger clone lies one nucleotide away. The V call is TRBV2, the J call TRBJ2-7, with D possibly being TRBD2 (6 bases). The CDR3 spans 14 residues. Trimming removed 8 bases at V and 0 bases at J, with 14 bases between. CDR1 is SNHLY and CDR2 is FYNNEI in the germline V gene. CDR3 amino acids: CASESSANSYEQYF. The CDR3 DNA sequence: TGTGCCAGCGAATCTAGCGCGAACTCCTACGAGCAGTACTTC.

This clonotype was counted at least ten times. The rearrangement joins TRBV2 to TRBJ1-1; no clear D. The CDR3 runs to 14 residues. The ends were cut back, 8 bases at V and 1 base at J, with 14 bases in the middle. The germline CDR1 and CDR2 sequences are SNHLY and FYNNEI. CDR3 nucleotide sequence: TGTGCCAGCCACTTGGGTCGCGGGAACACTGAAGCTTTCTTT. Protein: CASHLGRGNTEAFF. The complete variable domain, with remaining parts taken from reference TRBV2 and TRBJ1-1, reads EPEVTQTPSHQVTQMGQEVILRCVPISNHLYFYWYRQILGQKVEFLVSFYNNEISEKSEIFDDQFSVERPDGSNFTLKIRSTKLEDSAMYFCASHLGRGNTEAFFGQGTRLTVV.

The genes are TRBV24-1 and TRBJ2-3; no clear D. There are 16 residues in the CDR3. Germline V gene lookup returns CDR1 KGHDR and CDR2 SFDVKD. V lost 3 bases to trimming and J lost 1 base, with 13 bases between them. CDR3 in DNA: TGTGCCACCAGTGATAACGGACGCCTTCGCACAGATACGCAGTATTTT. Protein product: CATSDNGRLRTDTQYF.

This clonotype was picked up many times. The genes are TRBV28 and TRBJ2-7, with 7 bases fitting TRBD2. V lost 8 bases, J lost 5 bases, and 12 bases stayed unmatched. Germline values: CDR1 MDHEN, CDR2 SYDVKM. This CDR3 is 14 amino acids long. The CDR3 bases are TGTGCCAGCGATAGTCCAGCGGGAAGGCACGAGCAGTACTTC. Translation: CASDSPAGRHEQYF.

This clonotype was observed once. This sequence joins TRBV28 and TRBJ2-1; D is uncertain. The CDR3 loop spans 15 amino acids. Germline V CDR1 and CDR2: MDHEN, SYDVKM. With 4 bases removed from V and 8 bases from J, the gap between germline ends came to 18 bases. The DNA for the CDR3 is TGTGCCAGCAGTTCTCCGCTACCATCTCACGATGAGCAGTTCTTC. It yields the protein CASSSPLPSHDEQFF. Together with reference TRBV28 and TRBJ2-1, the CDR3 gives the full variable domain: DVKVTQSSRYLVKRTGEKVFLECVQDMDHENMFWYRQDPGLGLRLIYFSYDVKMKEKGDIPEGYSVSREKKERFSLILESASTNQTSMYLCASSSPLPSHDEQFFGPGTRLTVL.

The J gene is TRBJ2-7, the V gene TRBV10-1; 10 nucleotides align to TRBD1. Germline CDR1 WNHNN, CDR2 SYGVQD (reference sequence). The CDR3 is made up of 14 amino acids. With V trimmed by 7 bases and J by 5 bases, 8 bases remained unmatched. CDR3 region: CASTRDRGRDEQYF. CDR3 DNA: TGCGCCAGCACTCGAGACAGGGGGCGGGACGAGCAGTACTTC.

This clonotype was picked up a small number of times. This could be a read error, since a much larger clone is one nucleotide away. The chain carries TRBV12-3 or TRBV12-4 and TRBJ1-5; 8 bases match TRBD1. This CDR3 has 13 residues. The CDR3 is CASISAGGGPQRF. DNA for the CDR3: TGTGCCAGCATTTCGGCAGGGGGCGGCCCCCAGCGTTTT.

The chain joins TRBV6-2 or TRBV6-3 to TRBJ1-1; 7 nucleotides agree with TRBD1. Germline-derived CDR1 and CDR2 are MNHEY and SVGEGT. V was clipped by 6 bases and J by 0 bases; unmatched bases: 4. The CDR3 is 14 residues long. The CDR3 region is CASRQDRMNTEAFF. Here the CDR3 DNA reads TGTGCCAGCAGACAGGACAGGATGAACACTGAAGCTTTCTTT.

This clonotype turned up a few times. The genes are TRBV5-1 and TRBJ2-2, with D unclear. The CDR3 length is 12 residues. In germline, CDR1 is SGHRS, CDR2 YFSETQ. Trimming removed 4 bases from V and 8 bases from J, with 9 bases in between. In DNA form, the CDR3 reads TGCGCCAGCAGCCCGGGCGTGGGGGAGCTGTTTTTT. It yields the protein CASSPGVGELFF.

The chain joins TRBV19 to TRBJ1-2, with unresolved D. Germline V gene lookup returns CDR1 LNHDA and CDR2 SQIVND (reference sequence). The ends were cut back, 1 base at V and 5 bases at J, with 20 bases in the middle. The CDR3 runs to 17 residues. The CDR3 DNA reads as TGTGCCAGTAGTATAGCGCAGCCAAAGAGTACGCTATATGGCTACACCTTC. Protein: CASSIAQPKSTLYGYTF.

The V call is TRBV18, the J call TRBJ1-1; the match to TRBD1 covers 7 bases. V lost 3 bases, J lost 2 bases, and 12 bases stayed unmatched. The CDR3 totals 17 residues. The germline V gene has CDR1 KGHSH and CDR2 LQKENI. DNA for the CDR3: TGTGCCAGCTCACCCTTTGACAGGGCTGTCGTTAACACTGAAGCTTTCTTT. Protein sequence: CASSPFDRAVVNTEAFF.

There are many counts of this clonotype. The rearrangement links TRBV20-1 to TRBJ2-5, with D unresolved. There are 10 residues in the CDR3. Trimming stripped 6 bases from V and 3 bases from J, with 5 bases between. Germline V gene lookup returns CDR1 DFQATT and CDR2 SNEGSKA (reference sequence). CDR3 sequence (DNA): TGCAGTGCCCATAAAGAGACCCAGTACTTC. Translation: CSAHKETQYF.

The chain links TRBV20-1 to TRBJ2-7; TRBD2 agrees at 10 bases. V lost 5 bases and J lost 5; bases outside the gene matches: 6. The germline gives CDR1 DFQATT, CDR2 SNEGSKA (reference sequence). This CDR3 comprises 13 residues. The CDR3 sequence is CSAAGTSENEQYF. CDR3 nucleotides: TGCAGTGCTGCCGGGACTAGCGAAAACGAGCAGTACTTC.

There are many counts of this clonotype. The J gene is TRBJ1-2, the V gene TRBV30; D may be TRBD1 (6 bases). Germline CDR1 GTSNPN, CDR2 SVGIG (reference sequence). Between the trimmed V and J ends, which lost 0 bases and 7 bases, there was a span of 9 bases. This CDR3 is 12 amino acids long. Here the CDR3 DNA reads TGTGCCTGGAGTGTACAGGGTTCTGGCTACACCTTC. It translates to CAWSVQGSGYTF.

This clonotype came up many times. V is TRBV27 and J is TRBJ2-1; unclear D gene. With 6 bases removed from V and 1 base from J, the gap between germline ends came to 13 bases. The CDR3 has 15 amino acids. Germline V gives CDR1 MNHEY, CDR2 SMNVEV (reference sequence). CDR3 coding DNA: TGTGCCAGCAGCCTAGGGCTTTTATCCTACAATGAGCAGTTCTTC. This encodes CASSLGLLSYNEQFF.

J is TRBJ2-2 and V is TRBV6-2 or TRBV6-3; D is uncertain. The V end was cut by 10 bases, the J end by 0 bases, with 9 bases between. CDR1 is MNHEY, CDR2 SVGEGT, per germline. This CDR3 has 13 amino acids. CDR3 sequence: CATGRTNTGELFF. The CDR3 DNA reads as TGTGCCACCGGGCGGACGAACACCGGGGAGCTGTTTTTT.